These 13 T cell receptor beta chains came from one sample sequenced in a study of cytomegalovirus exposure and HLA in healthy donors. 60 Vbeta and 13 Jbeta primers were used in PCR. Generated by immunoSEQ multiplex PCR, the TCRdb table keeps only in-frame clones and is missing some. The sample lists about 95,000 clones, just under 80% occurring once. Input material: PBMCs. These receptors came from a middle-aged woman in good health and CMV-seropositive.

V is TRBV19 and J is TRBJ1-5; no firm D call. The CDR3 runs 18 residues. V lost 7 bases and J 0 bases, leaving 22 bases between the germline ends. The germline V gene encodes CDR1 LNHDA and CDR2 SQIVND (reference sequence). The CDR3 coding sequence is TGTGCCAGTATCGAAACCTCGGGTACGATGGGTAGCAATCAGCCCCAGCATTTT. The encoded protein is CASIETSGTMGSNQPQHF. The whole variable domain, remainder taken from reference TRBV19 and TRBJ1-5, is DGGITQSPKYLFRKEGQNVTLSCEQNLNHDAMYWYRQDPGQGLRLIYYSQIVNDFQKGDIAEGYSVSREKKESFPLTVTSAQKNPTAFYLCASIETSGTMGSNQPQHFGDGTRLSIL.

This clone was picked up one time. The V gene is TRBV9, the J gene TRBJ1-1; TRBD1 might be the D (6 bases). This CDR3 has 12 residues. CDR1 is SGDLS and CDR2 is YYNGEE in the germline V gene. The ends were cut back, 5 bases at V and 5 bases at J, with 10 bases in the middle. CDR3 sequence (DNA): TGTGCCAGCAGTGCCGGGACAACTGAAGCTTTCTTT. It translates to CASSAGTTEAFF. Combining the CDR3 with reference TRBV9 and TRBJ1-1 gives the whole variable domain DSGVTQTPKHLITATGQRVTLRCSPRSGDLSVYWYQQSLDQGLQFLIQYYNGEERAKGNILERFSAQQFPDLHSELNLSSLELGDSALYFCASSAGTTEAFFGQGTRLTVV.

The chain combines TRBV10-2 with TRBJ2-1; D not certain. Germline loops: CDR1 WSHSY, CDR2 SAAADI. CDR3 size: 12 residues. V dropped 8 bases and J dropped 6 bases, with 11 bases sitting between them. The CDR3 protein is CASSASANEQFF. CDR3 coding DNA: TGCGCCAGCTCAGCGAGTGCCAATGAGCAGTTCTTC.

CDR3 sequence: CASTPGSDTQYF. The CDR3 DNA is TGTGCCAGCACCCCCGGTTCTGATACGCAGTATTTT. The rearrangement links TRBV6-1 to TRBJ2-3; D is undetermined. Between the trimmed V and J ends, which lost 7 bases and 6 bases, there was a span of 11 bases. The germline CDR1 and CDR2 sequences are MNHNS and SASEGT. This CDR3 has 12 residues.

This clone was detected only a few times. This chain uses TRBV19 with TRBJ2-2; D possibly corresponds to TRBD2 (5 bases). Deletions cut 6 bases from V and 4 bases from J, with 15 bases between. Germline V gene sequence: CDR1 LNHDA, CDR2 SQIVND (reference sequence). The CDR3 covers 15 residues. The CDR3 loop is CASRVLAAGTGELFF. The CDR3 DNA follows: TGTGCCAGTAGGGTTCTCGCGGCGGGCACCGGGGAGCTGTTTTTT.

This clone came up once. V and J are TRBV30 and TRBJ1-2; no clear D gene. Trimming took 4 bases from V and 7 from J, leaving 28 bases between them. CDR1 GTSNPN and CDR2 SVGIG come from the germline V gene (reference sequence). The CDR3 sequence is 17 residues long. CDR3 bases: TGTGCCTGGACACAGTCCAAAACCCTCGGGGTTCGGGGTGGCTACACCTTC. Translated: CAWTQSKTLGVRGGYTF.

Here the CDR3 reads CASGLGSGTYEQYF. CDR3 sequence (DNA): TGTGCTAGTGGTTTGGGTAGCGGCACCTACGAGCAGTACTTC. The genes are TRBV12-5 and TRBJ2-7; tentative D call: TRBD2 (6 bases). CDR1 and CDR2 (germline): LGHNT, FRNRAP. The CDR3 length is 14 residues. The V gene lost 1 base and the J gene lost 2 bases, with 9 bases spanning the gap.

CDR3 amino acids: CASSLGTSGRVQETQYF. CDR3 DNA sequence: TGTGCCAGCAGCTTGGGGACTAGCGGGAGGGTCCAAGAGACCCAGTACTTC. The V gene is TRBV5-4, the J gene TRBJ2-5, with 15 nucleotides matching TRBD2. V shed 0 bases, J shed 1 base, and the junction held 1 base outside the gene matches. Germline V lookup: CDR1 SGHNT, CDR2 YYREEE (reference sequence). The CDR3 is made up of 17 amino acids.

This clone was observed a single time. The CDR3 bases are TGTGCCAGTAGTGCGCCGGGACAGGGGACCGATGAGCAGTTCTTC. Translating gives CASSAPGQGTDEQFF. This chain connects TRBV19 to TRBJ2-1, with 10 bases lining up with TRBD1. The V gene's germline CDR1 is LNHDA and CDR2 SQIVND (reference sequence). J lost 8 bases, V lost 5 bases, and 9 bases had no gene match. The CDR3 extends over 15 amino acids. The entire variable domain, with the rest obtained from reference TRBV19 and TRBJ2-1, is as follows: DGGITQSPKYLFRKEGQNVTLSCEQNLNHDAMYWYRQDPGQGLRLIYYSQIVNDFQKGDIAEGYSVSREKKESFPLTVTSAQKNPTAFYLCASSAPGQGTDEQFFGPGTRLTVL.

CDR3 DNA: TGCAGCGCGATGGGACTAGCGGGAGTCTACGAGCAGTACTTC. Translation: CSAMGLAGVYEQYF. V usage is TRBV29-1 and J usage is TRBJ2-7; 14 nucleotides match TRBD2. The CDR3 spans 14 residues. The V gene's germline CDR1 is SQVTM and CDR2 ANQGSEA. J lost 3 bases, V lost 7 bases, and 5 bases had no gene match.

This chain uses TRBV6-5 with TRBJ2-7, with TRBD1 matching 11 bases. Germline CDR1 reads MNHEY; CDR2 reads SVGAGI. This CDR3 is 16 amino acids long. J was trimmed by 6 bases and V by 0 bases; bases with no gene match: 7. The CDR3 bases are TGTGCCAGCAGTTACTCCCTTTGGGACAGGGGGTCCGAGCAGTACTTC. Encoded protein: CASSYSLWDRGSEQYF.

The chain has TRBV5-1 and TRBJ1-2; TRBD1 matches 8 bases. Germline V gene lookup returns CDR1 SGHRS and CDR2 YFSETQ. The CDR3 has 14 residues. The J segment lost 8 bases and the V segment lost 1 base, leaving 7 bases of the junction unmatched. The CDR3 is CASSLTQQGDGYTF. The CDR3 DNA sequence: TGCGCCAGCAGCTTGACACAACAGGGGGACGGCTACACCTTC. The whole variable domain, remainder taken from reference TRBV5-1 and TRBJ1-2, is KAGVTQTPRYLIKTRGQQVTLSCSPISGHRSVSWYQQTPGQGLQFLFEYFSETQRNKGNFPGRFSGRQFSNSRSEMNVSTLELGDSALYLCASSLTQQGDGYTFGSGTRLTVV.

The chain links TRBV6-7 to TRBJ2-1, with TRBD2 matching 9 bases. TRBV6-7 is sorted into the ORF group, with uncertain function. The CDR3 consists of 12 residues. The trim removed 8 bases at V and 7 bases at J, leaving 3 bases unmatched. Written as DNA, the CDR3 is TGTGCCAGCCAGAGCGGGAGGAATGAGCAGTTCTTC. This translates into CASQSGRNEQFF.